Listed here are 23 T cell receptor beta chains from one sample, sequenced in a study of Graves' ophthalmopathy and Graves' hyperthyroidism. Investigators amplified TCR beta CDR3 regions from RNA transcripts. HTBI-primed RT-PCR formed the first round, and a multiplex PCR formed the second. TCRdb recomputed calls from the multiplex PCR reads with MiXCR, one row per CDR3 protein. The data contain fewer than 350,000 distinct CDR3 sequences, about a sixth of them singletons. The specimen sequenced was peripheral blood. Receptor source: an adult man with Graves' ophthalmopathy.

This chain uses TRBV7-8 with TRBJ2-7, with D possibly called TRBD1 or TRBD2 (5 bases each). CDR3 length: 15 residues. The germline V and J ends were trimmed by 1 base and 0 bases, with 10 bases remaining between them. Germline V lookup: CDR1 SGHVS, CDR2 FQNEAQ. CDR3 residues: CASSLGDGSSYEQYF. In nucleotides, the CDR3 is TGTGCCAGCAGCTTAGGGGACGGAAGCTCCTACGAGCAGTACTTC.

This clonotype has a handful of counts. The chain has TRBV28 and TRBJ2-7; D might be TRBD2 (5 bases). CDR3 length equals 14 residues. The V end was cut by 5 bases, the J end by 0 bases, with 11 bases between. Germline assignment: CDR1 MDHEN and CDR2 SYDVKM. CDR3 loop: CASSPGLFSYEQYF. DNA for the CDR3: TGTGCCAGCAGTCCCGGACTGTTCTCCTACGAGCAGTACTTC. The variable domain in full, with the rest retrieved from reference TRBV28 and TRBJ2-7, is DVKVTQSSRYLVKRTGEKVFLECVQDMDHENMFWYRQDPGLGLRLIYFSYDVKMKEKGDIPEGYSVSREKKERFSLILESASTNQTSMYLCASSPGLFSYEQYFGPGTRLTVT.

This clonotype was detected many times. The chain employs TRBV6-2 or TRBV6-3 and TRBJ1-5; 7 nucleotides line up with TRBD1. The J segment lost 5 bases and the V segment lost 0 bases, leaving 10 bases of the junction unmatched. This CDR3 contains 17 residues. Germline values: CDR1 MNHEY, CDR2 SVGEGT. Written as DNA, the CDR3 is TGTGCCAGCAGTTACTCGAAGCAGGGGGTAAGGGATCAGCCCCAGCATTTT. Amino acid sequence: CASSYSKQGVRDQPQHF.

This clonotype was seen ten or more times. J is TRBJ1-2 and V is TRBV6-1; D remains ambiguous. CDR3 length: 15 residues. The germline CDR1 and CDR2 sequences are MNHNS and SASEGT. The V end was cut by 2 bases, the J end by 2 bases, with 12 bases between. CDR3: CASSELSSANYGYTF. The CDR3 coding sequence is TGTGCCAGCAGTGAACTTAGCAGCGCGAACTATGGCTACACCTTC.

This clonotype was seen at least ten times. The chain links TRBV3-1 to TRBJ1-6; D unresolved. The germline V gene has CDR1 LGHDT and CDR2 YNNKEL (reference sequence). V dropped 4 bases and J dropped 3 bases, with 10 bases sitting between them. The CDR3 contains 15 residues. In DNA form, the CDR3 reads TGTGCCAGCAGCCCCTTAGGAGACTATAATTCACCCCTCCACTTT. It is translated as CASSPLGDYNSPLHF.

This clonotype was detected ten times or more. The chain links TRBV5-1 to TRBJ1-6; TRBD1 agrees at 10 bases. Germline CDR1 SGHRS, CDR2 YFSETQ. The CDR3 loop spans 18 amino acids. V lost 2 bases, J lost 2 bases, and 7 bases stayed unmatched. This chain's CDR3 is CASSFDRGRSTYNSPLHF. The DNA for the CDR3 is TGCGCCAGCAGCTTCGACAGGGGGCGTAGTACCTATAATTCACCCCTCCACTTT.

This clonotype was counted many times. The V and J genes are TRBV6-2 or TRBV6-3 and TRBJ2-7, with TRBD1 identical over 10 bases. This CDR3 has 20 residues. V lost 4 bases, J lost 7 bases, and 25 bases stayed unmatched. Germline loops: CDR1 MNHEY, CDR2 SVGEGT. CDR3 DNA sequence: TGTGCCAGCAGTTCCCCCGGCCGGGGACAGGGGAGATCGGGAGACGGGGAGCAGTACTTC. This gives the protein CASSSPGRGQGRSGDGEQYF.

This clonotype was found many times. This chain joins TRBV7-9 and TRBJ1-3; no clear D gene. With 5 bases removed from V and 0 bases from J, the gap between germline ends came to 11 bases. CDR3 length: 15 amino acids. Germline lookup yields CDR1 SEHNR and CDR2 FQNEAQ (reference sequence). The CDR3 here is CASSPTSSSGNTIYF. In DNA, the CDR3 is TGTGCCAGCAGCCCAACATCGAGCTCTGGAAACACCATATATTTT.

This clonotype was found many times. The chain joins TRBV19 to TRBJ1-6, with D maybe TRBD1 (6 bases). Trimming left V 6 bases short and J 7 bases short, with 22 bases between. The germline V gene has CDR1 LNHDA and CDR2 SQIVND (reference sequence). CDR3 length: 17 amino acids. CDR3: CASRLYSQTGRNSPLHF. The CDR3 DNA is TGTGCCAGTAGGCTCTATTCCCAGACAGGCCGAAATTCACCCCTCCACTTT.

This clonotype was seen many times. V and J are TRBV30 and TRBJ1-2, with D unresolved. The CDR3 runs to 12 residues. Trimming cost V 5 bases and J 0 bases, with 7 bases left between them. The germline CDR1 and CDR2 sequences are GTSNPN and SVGIG (reference sequence). Here the CDR3 DNA reads TGTGCCTGGGTGGCACCTAACTATGGCTACACCTTC. It codes for CAWVAPNYGYTF.

This clonotype was recorded many times. The rearrangement uses TRBV30 and TRBJ1-2; D is uncertain. Trimming removed 0 bases at V and 8 bases at J, with 7 bases between. This CDR3 comprises 11 residues. CDR1 GTSNPN and CDR2 SVGIG come from the germline V gene (reference sequence). CDR3 region: CAWSVLLGYTF. As DNA, the CDR3 is TGTGCCTGGAGTGTGCTCCTAGGCTACACCTTC. The variable domain in full, with the rest retrieved from reference TRBV30 and TRBJ1-2, is SQTIHQWPATLVQPVGSPLSLECTVEGTSNPNLYWYRQAAGRGLQLLFYSVGIGQISSEVPQNLSASRPQDRQFILSSKKLLLSDSGFYLCAWSVLLGYTFGSGTRLTVV.

The chain couples TRBV5-1 to TRBJ1-5; D is ambiguous. CDR3 length: 14 residues. Germline lookup yields CDR1 SGHRS and CDR2 YFSETQ. V lost 6 bases, J lost 0 bases, and 10 bases lay in between. Here the CDR3 DNA reads TGCGCCAGCATACCACAGAATAGCAATCAGCCCCAGCATTTT. It specifies CASIPQNSNQPQHF.

This chain joins TRBV6-5 and TRBJ1-1; D is ambiguous. This CDR3 contains 12 residues. CDR1 and CDR2 (germline): MNHEY, SVGAGI. Trimming took off 0 bases at V and 11 bases at J, with 10 bases between the two ends. Here the CDR3 DNA reads TGTGCCAGCAGTTACTCCCTGGAGGCGGCTTTCTTT. It specifies CASSYSLEAAFF.

This clonotype was observed many times. V gene TRBV30 combines with J gene TRBJ1-3, with D unclear. The CDR3 totals 11 residues. V lost 4 bases to trimming and J lost 4 bases, with 5 bases between them. The germline gives CDR1 GTSNPN, CDR2 SVGIG (reference sequence). CDR3 protein: CAWKRGNTIYF. The CDR3 region has the DNA TGTGCCTGGAAGAGGGGAAACACCATATATTTT.

This clonotype was counted many times. CDR3 in DNA: TGTGCCATCAGTGAAGGGACTAGCGGGTACTCCTACGAGCAGTACTTC. Amino acids: CAISEGTSGYSYEQYF. The V and J genes are TRBV10-3 and TRBJ2-7; the match to TRBD2 covers 12 bases. The junction had 3 bases not matched to a gene; V was cut back by 3 bases and J by 0 bases. Germline CDR1 is ENHRY and CDR2 is SYGVKD. The CDR3 is 16 residues long.

This clonotype was observed at least ten times. This chain joins TRBV11-2 and TRBJ2-7; the D gene is possibly TRBD2 (5 bases). The CDR3 is made up of 15 amino acids. V lost 3 bases and J lost 2, with 14 bases in between. Germline-derived CDR1 and CDR2 are SGHAT and FQNNGV. The CDR3 bases are TGTGCCAGCAGCTTGAGTTCGGACTCAGCCTACGAGCAGTACTTC. Its translation: CASSLSSDSAYEQYF. Supplemented by reference TRBV11-2 and TRBJ2-7, the full variable domain reads EAGVAQSPRYKIIEKRQSVAFWCNPISGHATLYWYQQILGQGPKLLIQFQNNGVVDDSQLPKDRFSAERLKGVDSTLKIQPAKLEDSAVYLCASSLSSDSAYEQYFGPGTRLTVT.

The sample holds many counts of this clonotype. The chain couples TRBV5-1 to TRBJ2-7; D not certain. The CDR3 is made up of 12 amino acids. V lost 3 bases and J lost 2, with 6 bases in between. Per the germline V gene, CDR1 is SGHRS and CDR2 is YFSETQ. CDR3 sequence reads: CASSSSTYEQYF. The CDR3 DNA follows: TGCGCCAGCAGCTCGTCGACCTACGAGCAGTACTTC. The whole variable domain, remainder taken from reference TRBV5-1 and TRBJ2-7, is KAGVTQTPRYLIKTRGQQVTLSCSPISGHRSVSWYQQTPGQGLQFLFEYFSETQRNKGNFPGRFSGRQFSNSRSEMNVSTLELGDSALYLCASSSSTYEQYFGPGTRLTVT.

This clonotype was observed at least ten times. This chain uses TRBV7-9 with TRBJ2-4; D remains ambiguous. V was pared by 2 bases and J by 9 bases, with 8 bases between. This CDR3 contains 12 residues. Germline CDR1 and CDR2: SEHNR and FQNEAQ (reference sequence). CDR3 DNA: TGTGCCAGCAGCTTACAGCCGGGCATTCAGTACTTC. This sequence encodes CASSLQPGIQYF.

This clonotype was counted many times. V gene TRBV12-3 or TRBV12-4 combines with J gene TRBJ2-5, with 9 bases identical to TRBD2. The V segment lost 5 bases and the J segment 5 bases; nucleotides outside the gene matches: 9. CDR3 length: 15 residues. CDR3 sequence (DNA): TGTGCCAGCAGTCCTTGGACTAGCGATAAGGAGACCCAGTACTTC. Its protein product is CASSPWTSDKETQYF.

The table lists this clonotype with many counts. The chain carries TRBV29-1 and TRBJ2-7; D gene ambiguous. Germline lookup yields CDR1 SQVTM and CDR2 ANQGSEA. Trimming stripped 4 bases from V and 7 bases from J, with 8 bases between. This CDR3 has 10 amino acids. In DNA form, the CDR3 reads TGCAGCGTTGTGGTAGGGGAGCAGTACTTC. Translated: CSVVVGEQYF.

In its sample, this clonotype was seen many times. V is TRBV6-1 and J is TRBJ1-6; 12 bases map to TRBD1. Losses at the gene ends were 7 bases for V and 5 bases for J; bases not matched to a gene: 6. The CDR3 sequence is 16 residues long. CDR1 is MNHNS and CDR2 is SASEGT in the germline V gene. The CDR3 sequence: CASMTGTGGNNSPLHF. The CDR3 region has the DNA TGTGCCAGCATGACCGGGACAGGGGGCAATAATTCACCCCTCCACTTT.

This clonotype was recorded at least ten times. J is TRBJ1-1 and V is TRBV6-2 or TRBV6-3; D possibly corresponds to TRBD1 (5 bases). Trimming removed 4 bases at V and 10 bases at J, with 10 bases between. This CDR3 comprises 11 residues. Germline CDR1 is MNHEY and CDR2 is SVGEGT. The CDR3 DNA sequence: TGTGCCAGCAGTTTTGGGGCAGGAGCTTTCTTT. It is translated as CASSFGAGAFF.

This clonotype was detected ten times or more. The CDR3 DNA reads as TGTGCCAGCAGTGAAAATCAGGGACCCTATGGCTACACCTTC. It is translated as CASSENQGPYGYTF. The chain carries TRBV2 and TRBJ1-2; tentatively, D is TRBD1 (5 bases). The CDR3 covers 14 residues. The V gene lost 2 bases and the J gene lost 4 bases, with 11 bases spanning the gap. CDR1 SNHLY and CDR2 FYNNEI come from the germline V gene.